This T cell receptor (beta chain) stems from a study of cytomegalovirus exposure and HLA in healthy donors. Study-level background: Earlier findings included 100 million to 130 million unique TCR beta sequences obtained from some 180 million T cells.

Primers included in the PCR were 60 Vbeta and 13 Jbeta primers. The data were produced by immunoSEQ multiplex PCR, yet TCRdb's version contains in-frame clones alone and is incomplete. The repertoire consists of 150,000 to 200,000 clones, with roughly 76% occurring once and the leading ten covering 13%. General study results and limits: Looking again later, the authors saw that most CMV-associated TCR beta chains seemed HLA-restricted. HLA-A and HLA-B allele assignments for most subjects were reportedly predicted accurately using TCR beta sequences.

Germline V gene sequence: CDR1 SGHVS, CDR2 FQNEAQ. The CDR3 loop spans 10 amino acids. Concerning this clone itself: Its target is not known.

Sequencing input: PBMCs. This chain links TRBV7-8 with TRBJ2-7; a possible D gene is TRBD1 (6 bases). The receptor was derived from a woman aged 50 to 60 in good health and CMV-seronegative. The DNA of the CDR3 is TGTAACATCAGGGGCTACGAGCAGTACTTC. Translated: CNIRGYEQYF.